This T cell receptor (beta chain) was sequenced during a study of T-cell memory formation after mild COVID-19 (dated by TCRdb to the early 2020s). About the full investigation: TCR sequence clusters from the two donors were largely donor specific. Longitudinal TCRalpha and TCRbeta repertoire sequencing tracked T-cell clones expanding and contracting after mild COVID-19 in a couple of donors. The cohort comprised two young, previously healthy adult volunteers, one female and one male. What the study reported, not specific to this receptor: The study included only a couple of mild cases, and larger cohorts that include severe cases with pre-infection samples were judged to be necessary. Some responding clones were detected in pre-infection memory, which suggested that pre-existing cross-reactive memory T cells had joined the SARS-CoV-2 response. Clones contracting from day 15 to 85 had balanced CD4/CD8 phenotypes, while a second wave expanding from day 15 to 37 was biased towards CD4+. Contracting CD4+ clones appeared mostly in the CM and EM memory subsets, whereas CD8+ clones were enriched in EMRA. SARS-CoV-2 specificity of the second-wave clones peaking on day 37 was not confirmed.

Data came from an Illumina NovaSeq 6000. Using 5'RACE with constant-segment primers, TCRalpha and TCRbeta cDNA libraries were constructed, with sample barcodes and unique molecular identifiers added in the process. Trizol reagent was used to extract RNA from every sample. Amplification of the libraries took two PCR steps, and the second step added a second sample barcode plus Illumina TruSeq adapters. The libraries were sequenced on an Illumina NovaSeq using 2 x 150 bp paired-end reads. As for how the authors treated the data: With migec v1.2.7, reads were demultiplexed and then collapsed into UMI-guided consensus sequences. Using mixcr v2.1.11, the UMI consensuses were aligned to TRA and TRB V and J templates and assembled into clonotypes. Expanded or contracted clonotypes were those called significant by both edgeR and NoisET, with noise models trained on biological replicates. For edgeR calls, the thresholds were a false discovery rate-adjusted p below 0.01 and a log2 fold-change of 1. As an exploratory analysis of dynamics, PCA with hierarchical clustering was applied to max-normalized trajectories of the 1000 most abundant clonotypes. The CD4 or CD8 phenotype of responding clones was assigned using the separately sequenced CD4+ and CD8+ repertoires. TCRdb reran the public reads through fastp at Q25 and MiXCR, keeping productive beta chains. Entries that share a CDR3 protein sequence are merged under the most common genes and DNA. The V and J calls were not made by the authors but by TCRdb's processing. The sample yields 150,000 to 200,000 distinct CDR3 sequences; 11% were counted once. The top ten constitute around 3.8% of the sample.

Many counts were recorded for this clonotype. Its cognate antigen has yet to be identified. The sample holds no much larger clone one base away, and base qualities are not on file. V drops 1 base and J drops 6 bases, leaving 4 bases in between. From the germline V gene (reference sequence), CDR1 is SEHNR and CDR2 is FQNEAQ. The CDR3 numbers 11 residues from cysteine through phenylalanine. CDR3 DNA is the only sequence kept; it has 33 bases, read in frame from the first base. Ficoll-Paque density gradient centrifugation was used to isolate PBMCs. This clonotype was obtained from a man aged 18-30 years who had mild COVID-19 (a few samples of this study predate the infection). The sample titles of this study are shuffled in the database, so cell type and time point are left out; the donor was told from shared clones. Recombination linked TRBV7-9 to TRBJ2-7; a confident D gene designation cannot be given. The specimen sequenced was PBMCs or a T cell subset sorted from them (not recorded which). The nucleotide sequence reads TGTGCCAGCAGCTTAGTTGGCGAGCAGTACTTC. Translated, it reads CASSLVGEQYF.